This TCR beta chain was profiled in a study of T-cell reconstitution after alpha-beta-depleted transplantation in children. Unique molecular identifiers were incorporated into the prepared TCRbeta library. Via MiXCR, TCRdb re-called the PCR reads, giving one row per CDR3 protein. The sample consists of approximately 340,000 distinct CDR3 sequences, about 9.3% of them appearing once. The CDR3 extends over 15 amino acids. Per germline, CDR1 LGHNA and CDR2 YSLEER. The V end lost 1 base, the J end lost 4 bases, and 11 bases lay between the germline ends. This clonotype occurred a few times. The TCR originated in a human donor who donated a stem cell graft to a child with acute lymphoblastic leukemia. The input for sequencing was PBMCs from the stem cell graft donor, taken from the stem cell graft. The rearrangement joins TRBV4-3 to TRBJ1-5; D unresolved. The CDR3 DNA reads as TGCGCCAGCAGCCAAGGTCCGGTGGGGAATCAGCCCCAGCATTTT. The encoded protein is CASSQGPVGNQPQHF.